Each of the 21 T cell receptor beta chains below was sequenced from the same sample in a study of T cells in Graves' hyperthyroidism and ophthalmopathy. The source material, RNA transcripts, was used to amplify TCR beta CDR3 regions. HTBI primers were employed in a first-round RT-PCR of the TCR CDR3. TCRdb reprocessed the multiplex PCR reads with MiXCR, giving one entry per CDR3 protein. The repertoire holds approximately 400,000 distinct CDR3 sequences, around 16% seen once, with just under 8% in the top ten. Sequenced sample: blood. The receptors stem from a woman aged 18-29 years with Graves' hyperthyroidism.

The table lists this clonotype with many counts. V gene TRBV3-1 combines with J gene TRBJ2-5; 14 bases map to TRBD2. Germline V gives CDR1 LGHDT, CDR2 YNNKEL (reference sequence). V gave up 4 bases and J gave up 5 bases; unmatched junction bases: 6. CDR3 length equals 16 residues. The CDR3 sequence: CASSPGTSGGRETQYF. CDR3 nucleotide sequence: TGTGCCAGCAGCCCCGGGACTAGCGGGGGTCGGGAGACCCAGTACTTC.

Of note for this clonotype: With a much larger clone just one base away, this may be a read error. The genes are TRBV28 and TRBJ2-5, with 13 bases identical to TRBD2. Germline assignment: CDR1 MDHEN and CDR2 SYDVKM. There are 16 residues in the CDR3. This chain's CDR3 is CASSLGLAGDQETKYF. CDR3 nucleotides: TGTGCCAGCAGTTTAGGACTAGCGGGGGACCAAGAGACCAAGTACTTC.

In this sample, this clonotype turned up many times. The genes are TRBV2 and TRBJ2-3; possibly TRBD2 for D (6 bases). This CDR3 spans 14 amino acids. Germline CDR1 SNHLY, CDR2 FYNNEI. Trimming removed 5 bases from V and 9 bases from J, with 18 bases in between. Here the CDR3 DNA reads TGTGCCAGCAGTCCCCTCCCTAGCGACCCCACGCAGTATTTT. Amino acids: CASSPLPSDPTQYF.

This clonotype was seen at least ten times. The chain employs TRBV6-1 and TRBJ1-3; a possible D gene is TRBD1 (5 bases). V was shortened by 5 bases and J by 4 bases, with 12 bases between the two germline ends. CDR3 length: 14 amino acids. Germline loops: CDR1 MNHNS, CDR2 SASEGT. The CDR3 reads CASSQRGLGNTIYF. DNA for the CDR3: TGTGCCAGCAGTCAGAGGGGTTTAGGAAACACCATATATTTT.

To note about this clonotype: It may be a read error: a sequence one base away is much more abundant. The genes are TRBV18 and TRBJ2-2, with 8 bases matching TRBD2. The CDR3 consists of 16 residues. Germline assignment: CDR1 KGHSH and CDR2 LQKENI. The CDR3 loop is CASSPQTSVNTGEPFF. In DNA form, the CDR3 reads TGTGCCAGCTCACCTCAGACTAGCGTAAACACCGGGGAGCCGTTTTTT.

This clonotype has a count of ten or more. This chain joins TRBV5-6 and TRBJ2-2; D is unresolved. In germline, CDR1 is SGHDT, CDR2 YYEEEE. Trimming took 7 bases from V and 4 from J, leaving 8 bases between them. The CDR3 length is 12 residues. For the CDR3, the DNA is TGTGCCAGCGCCAGTGGCACCGGGGAGCTGTTTTTT. Residues: CASASGTGELFF.

This clonotype was seen many times. V usage is TRBV7-9 and J usage is TRBJ2-2; D gene uncertain. The CDR3 spans 12 residues. V was clipped by 1 base and J by 8 bases, with 5 bases between them. The germline CDR1 and CDR2 sequences are SEHNR and FQNEAQ (reference sequence). Written as DNA, the CDR3 is TGTGCCAGCAGCTTAGTCGGTGGGGAGCTGTTTTTT. It codes for CASSLVGGELFF. The full variable domain, in which reference TRBV7-9 and TRBJ2-2 provide the parts outside the CDR3, is DTGVSQNPRHKITKRGQNVTFRCDPISEHNRLYWYRQTLGQGPEFLTYFQNEAQLEKSRLLSDRFSAERPKGSFSTLEIQRTEQGDSAMYLCASSLVGGELFFGEGSRLTVL.

This clonotype occurred many times. This chain links TRBV28 with TRBJ2-1, with D possibly matching TRBD2 (5 bases). Germline V gene data show CDR1 as MDHEN and CDR2 as SYDVKM. Trimming removed 1 base at V and 8 bases at J, with 9 bases between. CDR3 size: 13 residues. The CDR3 sequence: CASSLYPGYEQFF. DNA of the CDR3: TGTGCCAGCAGTTTATATCCGGGGTATGAGCAGTTCTTC. Full variable domain (outside the CDR3, taken from reference TRBV28 and TRBJ2-1): DVKVTQSSRYLVKRTGEKVFLECVQDMDHENMFWYRQDPGLGLRLIYFSYDVKMKEKGDIPEGYSVSREKKERFSLILESASTNQTSMYLCASSLYPGYEQFFGPGTRLTVL.

This clonotype was recorded at least ten times. This chain uses TRBV20-1 with TRBJ1-2; D not resolved. The germline gives CDR1 DFQATT, CDR2 SNEGSKA (reference sequence). Trimming cost V 1 base and J 3 bases, with 9 bases left between them. The CDR3 is 13 residues long. The CDR3, as DNA: TGCAGTGCTAGAGTGCCCGAAGACTATGGCTACACCTTC. Translating gives CSARVPEDYGYTF.

The table lists this clonotype with many counts. The V call is TRBV5-1, the J call TRBJ2-2; a possible D gene is TRBD1 (5 bases). Trimming removed 0 bases at V and 7 bases at J, with 13 bases between. CDR1 and CDR2 from the germline V gene are SGHRS and YFSETQ. The CDR3 is made up of 15 amino acids. The CDR3: CASSLVAGSDGELFF. As DNA, the CDR3 is TGCGCCAGCAGCTTGGTAGCAGGGTCGGACGGGGAGCTGTTTTTT.

This clonotype was seen ten or more times. The chain joins TRBV18 to TRBJ2-1; 12 bases map to TRBD2. CDR1 is KGHSH and CDR2 is LQKENI in the germline V gene. CDR3 length: 18 amino acids. J was trimmed by 7 bases and V by 0 bases; bases with no gene match: 10. The CDR3 DNA follows: TGTGCCAGCTCACCACCGACTCTACTAGCGGGAGGCCGTAATGAGCAGTTCTTC. It is translated as CASSPPTLLAGGRNEQFF.

The chain has TRBV5-5 and TRBJ1-5, with unresolved D. Germline CDR1 SGHKS, CDR2 YYEKEE (reference sequence). This CDR3 region has 14 residues. Trimming left V 0 bases short and J 7 bases short, with 11 bases between. CDR3 coding DNA: TGTGCCAGCAGCTTGGCGCCGGAAGAGCAGCCCCAGCATTTT. It yields the protein CASSLAPEEQPQHF.

This chain connects TRBV12-3 or TRBV12-4 to TRBJ1-3; the match to TRBD1 covers 9 bases. The V gene end was trimmed by 5 bases and the J gene end by 0 bases; junction bases not matched to a gene: 5. This CDR3 has 16 residues. CDR3 in amino acids: CASSGTGSVSGNTIYF. The CDR3 DNA is TGTGCCAGCAGTGGGACAGGGAGCGTCTCTGGAAACACCATATATTTT.

This clonotype was seen ten or more times. The genes are TRBV12-5 and TRBJ1-5; no reliable D call. CDR3 length equals 13 residues. The V gene's germline CDR1 is LGHNT and CDR2 FRNRAP. The V end lost 2 bases, the J end lost 6 bases, and 8 bases lay between the germline ends. CDR3 sequence (DNA): TGTGCTAGTGGTTTGTTATCACCTCAGCCCCAGCATTTT. Amino acids: CASGLLSPQPQHF.

There are many counts of this clonotype. The gene calls are TRBV30 and TRBJ1-5; unclear D gene. Trimming left V 0 bases short and J 0 bases short, with 9 bases between. The CDR3 contains 15 residues. Looked up from germline, CDR1 is GTSNPN and CDR2 is SVGIG (reference sequence). The CDR3 sequence is CAWSVAGSSNQPQHF. The CDR3 DNA reads TGTGCCTGGAGTGTAGCAGGATCTAGCAATCAGCCCCAGCATTTT.

The CDR3 region is CASSLVQEIYGYTF. CDR3 sequence (DNA): TGTGCCAGCAGCTTAGTACAGGAGATCTATGGCTACACCTTC. V usage is TRBV7-2 and J usage is TRBJ1-2, with a weak D call TRBD1 (5 bases). V was clipped by 1 base and J by 4 bases, with 10 bases between them. CDR3 length: 14 residues. Per the germline V gene, CDR1 is SGHTA and CDR2 is FQGNSA.

This clonotype occurred many times. J is TRBJ2-1 and V is TRBV5-1, with D perhaps given as TRBD1 or TRBD2 (6 bases each). The V and J ends lost 4 bases and 6 bases respectively, with 20 bases between them. CDR1 and CDR2 from the germline V gene are SGHRS and YFSETQ. This CDR3 has 16 amino acids. CDR3 protein: CASSPGDTGRLNEQFF. The CDR3 DNA reads TGCGCCAGCAGCCCGGGGGATACAGGGAGACTCAATGAGCAGTTCTTC.

This clonotype was counted ten times or more. This chain links TRBV2 with TRBJ2-3; maybe TRBD1 (6 bases). CDR1 and CDR2 (germline): SNHLY, FYNNEI. The length of the CDR3 is 14 residues. The germline V and J ends were trimmed by 6 bases and 4 bases, with 14 bases remaining between them. The CDR3 loop is CASSLIRGADTQYF. The CDR3 nucleotides read TGTGCCAGCAGCTTGATCAGGGGTGCAGATACGCAGTATTTT.

The chain uses TRBV7-9 and TRBJ1-6; D is uncertain. Trimming removed 1 base at V and 3 bases at J, with 10 bases between. Germline V gives CDR1 SEHNR, CDR2 FQNEAQ (reference sequence). The CDR3 is 16 residues long. The CDR3 bases are TGTGCCAGCAGCTTAGTAAACCTGATCTATAATTCACCCCTCCACTTT. This translates into CASSLVNLIYNSPLHF.

The table lists this clonotype with many counts. V and J are TRBV12-3 or TRBV12-4 and TRBJ2-1; 9 bases line up with TRBD2. V was clipped by 6 bases and J by 2 bases; unmatched bases: 17. The length of the CDR3 is 19 residues. For the CDR3, the DNA is TGTGCCAGCAGCCCAATCGGGGCTAGCGGGGCCATACCCTACAATGAGCAGTTCTTC. Its translation is CASSPIGASGAIPYNEQFF.

This clonotype has at least ten counts. The chain joins TRBV6-6 to TRBJ2-7; 7 nucleotides match TRBD2. The CDR3 runs 14 residues. The junction had 2 bases not matched to a gene; V was cut back by 0 bases and J by 3 bases. Germline V gene sequence: CDR1 MNHNY, CDR2 SVGAGI (reference sequence). CDR3 DNA sequence: TGTGCCAGCAGTTACTCGACGGGGGGCTACGAGCAGTACTTC. Amino acid sequence: CASSYSTGGYEQYF.